This T cell receptor beta chain stems from a study of control samples from healthy donors and cancer patients. The CDR3 is 14 residues long. The germline V gene has CDR1 SGHRS and CDR2 YFSETQ. Deletions cut 4 bases from V and 6 bases from J, with 16 bases between. Produced via immunoSEQ multiplex PCR; TCRdb's table is partial and in-frame only. The table records around 190,000 clones, around nine tenths of them present only once. Input material: blood. The V call is TRBV5-1, the J call TRBJ1-1; no definite D call. This TCR was recovered from a young man in good health. CDR3 protein: CASSTAGSVAEAFF. As DNA, the CDR3 is TGCGCCAGCAGCACCGCCGGGTCAGTCGCTGAAGCTTTCTTT. The complete variable domain, with remaining parts taken from reference TRBV5-1 and TRBJ1-1, reads KAGVTQTPRYLIKTRGQQVTLSCSPISGHRSVSWYQQTPGQGLQFLFEYFSETQRNKGNFPGRFSGRQFSNSRSEMNVSTLELGDSALYLCASSTAGSVAEAFFGQGTRLTVV.